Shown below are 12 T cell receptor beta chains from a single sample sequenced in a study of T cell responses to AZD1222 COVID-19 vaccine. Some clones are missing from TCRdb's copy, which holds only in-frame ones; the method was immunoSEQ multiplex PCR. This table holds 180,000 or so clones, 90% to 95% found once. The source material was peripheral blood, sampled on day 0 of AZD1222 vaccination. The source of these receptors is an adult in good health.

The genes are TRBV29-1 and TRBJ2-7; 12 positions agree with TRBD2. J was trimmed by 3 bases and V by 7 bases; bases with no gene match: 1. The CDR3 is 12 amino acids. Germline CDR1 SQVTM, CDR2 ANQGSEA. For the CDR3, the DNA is TGCAGCGCTAGCGGGAGGGACTACGAGCAGTACTTC. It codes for CSASGRDYEQYF.

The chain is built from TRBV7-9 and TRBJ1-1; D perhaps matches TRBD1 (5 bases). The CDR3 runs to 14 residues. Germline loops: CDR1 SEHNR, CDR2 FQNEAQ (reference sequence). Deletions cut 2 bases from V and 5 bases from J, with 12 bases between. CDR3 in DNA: TGTGCCAGCAGCTTAACGGGGGAGATTACTGAAGCTTTCTTT. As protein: CASSLTGEITEAFF.

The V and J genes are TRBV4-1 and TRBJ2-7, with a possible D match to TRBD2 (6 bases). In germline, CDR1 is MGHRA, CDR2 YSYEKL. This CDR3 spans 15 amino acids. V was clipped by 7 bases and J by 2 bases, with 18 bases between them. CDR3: CASTLRDSGPYEQYF. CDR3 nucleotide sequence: TGCGCCAGCACCCTCCGGGACTCAGGTCCCTACGAGCAGTACTTC.

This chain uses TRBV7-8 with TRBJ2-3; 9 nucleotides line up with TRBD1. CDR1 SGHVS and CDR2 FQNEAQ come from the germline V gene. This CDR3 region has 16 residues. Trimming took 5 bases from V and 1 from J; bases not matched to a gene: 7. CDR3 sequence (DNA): TGTGCCAGCAGCCCCAGGGACAGGGAGGGCACAGATACGCAGTATTTT. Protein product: CASSPRDREGTDTQYF. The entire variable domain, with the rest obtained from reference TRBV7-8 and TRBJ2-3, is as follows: GAGVSQSPRYKVAKRGQDVALRCDPISGHVSLFWYQQALGQGPEFLTYFQNEAQLDKSGLPSDRFFAERPEGSVSTLKIQRTQQEDSAVYLCASSPRDREGTDTQYFGPGTRLTVL.

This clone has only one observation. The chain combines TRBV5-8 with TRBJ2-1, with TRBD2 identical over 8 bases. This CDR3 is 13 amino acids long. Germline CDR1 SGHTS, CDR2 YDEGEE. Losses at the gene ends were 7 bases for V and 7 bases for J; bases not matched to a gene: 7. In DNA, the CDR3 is TGTGCCAGCGCGAGACTAGCGTCGAATGAGCAGTTCTTC. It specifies CASARLASNEQFF.

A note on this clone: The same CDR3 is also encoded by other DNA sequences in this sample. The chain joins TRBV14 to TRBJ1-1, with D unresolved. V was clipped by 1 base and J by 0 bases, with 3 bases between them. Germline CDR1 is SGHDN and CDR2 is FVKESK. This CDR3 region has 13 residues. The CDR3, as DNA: TGTGCCAGCAGCCAAGTACTGAACACTGAAGCTTTCTTT. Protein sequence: CASSQVLNTEAFF.

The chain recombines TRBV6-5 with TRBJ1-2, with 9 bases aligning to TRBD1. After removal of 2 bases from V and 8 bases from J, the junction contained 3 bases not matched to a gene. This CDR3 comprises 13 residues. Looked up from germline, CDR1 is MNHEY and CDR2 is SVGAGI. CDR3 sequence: CASSYTGGRGYTF. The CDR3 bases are TGTGCCAGCAGTTACACAGGGGGCAGGGGCTACACCTTC.

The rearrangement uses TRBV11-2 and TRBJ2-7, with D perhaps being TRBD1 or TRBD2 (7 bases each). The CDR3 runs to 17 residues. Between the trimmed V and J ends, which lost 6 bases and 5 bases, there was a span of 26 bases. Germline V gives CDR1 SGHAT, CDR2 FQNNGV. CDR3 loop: CASREGAQGRAINEQYF. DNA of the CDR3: TGTGCCAGCAGGGAGGGGGCGCAGGGGAGGGCCATTAACGAGCAGTACTTC.

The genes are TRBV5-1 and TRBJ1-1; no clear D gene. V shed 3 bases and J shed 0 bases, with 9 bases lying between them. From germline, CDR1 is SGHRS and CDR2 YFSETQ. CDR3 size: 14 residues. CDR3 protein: CASSSTRVNTEAFF. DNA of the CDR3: TGCGCCAGCAGCTCCACACGGGTGAACACTGAAGCTTTCTTT.

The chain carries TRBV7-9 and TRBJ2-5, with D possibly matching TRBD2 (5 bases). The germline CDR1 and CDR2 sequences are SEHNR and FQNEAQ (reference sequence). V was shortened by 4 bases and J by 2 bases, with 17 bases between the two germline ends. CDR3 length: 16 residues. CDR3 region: CASSSLSDSSQETQYF. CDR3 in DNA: TGTGCCAGCAGCTCCCTGTCGGACTCCTCGCAAGAGACCCAGTACTTC.

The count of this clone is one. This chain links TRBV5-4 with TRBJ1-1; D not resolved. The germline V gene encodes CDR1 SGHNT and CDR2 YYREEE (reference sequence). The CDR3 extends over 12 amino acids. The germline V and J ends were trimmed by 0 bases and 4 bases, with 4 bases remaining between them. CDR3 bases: TGTGCCAGCAGCTTGGAGGGCACTGAAGCTTTCTTT. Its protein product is CASSLEGTEAFF.

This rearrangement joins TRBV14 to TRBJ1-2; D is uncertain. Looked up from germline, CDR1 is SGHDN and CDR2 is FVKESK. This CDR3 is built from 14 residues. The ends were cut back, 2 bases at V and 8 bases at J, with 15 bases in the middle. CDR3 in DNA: TGTGCCAGCAGCCAATATGTGGGTCCCCGAGGCTACACCTTC. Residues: CASSQYVGPRGYTF.